This TCR beta chain is from a study of patients and donors after allogeneic stem cell transplantation. TCRdb passed the RT-PCR reads through MiXCR, listing each CDR3 protein once. The table includes fewer than 25,000 distinct CDR3 sequences, around 31% detected once. The CDR3 has 14 amino acids. Looked up from germline, CDR1 is MNHNY and CDR2 is SVGAGI (reference sequence). V lost 7 bases and J lost 2; bases outside the gene matches: 6. The chain links TRBV6-6 to TRBJ1-2; 8 bases agree with TRBD1. This TCR was sampled from a human donor who was either an allogeneic HSCT recipient or a stem cell or donor lymphocyte infusion donor (not recorded which). It is not recorded whose cells these are; they may come from a transplant donor. The sequenced sample consisted of blood, either unsorted or a sorted T cell fraction (not recorded which). CDR3 residues: CASNKGQENYGYTF. CDR3 coding DNA: TGTGCCAGCAACAAGGGACAGGAGAACTATGGCTACACCTTC.